One sample yielded the 29 T cell receptor beta chains listed below, sequenced in a study of blood T cell repertoires in COVID-19. Sequencing used immunoSEQ multiplex PCR; TCRdb keeps in-frame clones, though not all of them. The sample has fewer than 350,000 clones; 85% to 95% are singletons. Material for sequencing was PBMCs or T cells enriched from blood (not recorded which). The receptors were gathered from a man aged 40-49 years who had been exposed to COVID-19.

The V call is TRBV5-1, the J call TRBJ2-7, with D tentatively TRBD1 (5 bases). This CDR3 contains 12 residues. From germline, CDR1 is SGHRS and CDR2 YFSETQ. Trimming left V 1 base short and J 4 bases short, with 6 bases between. CDR3 DNA: TGCGCCAGCAGCTTGACAGGTTACGAGCAGTACTTC. The encoded protein is CASSLTGYEQYF.

V usage is TRBV28 and J usage is TRBJ1-5; the match to TRBD1 covers 9 bases. This CDR3 comprises 13 residues. Trimming at V came to 6 bases and at J to 11 bases, leaving 8 bases not matched to a gene. In germline, CDR1 is MDHEN, CDR2 SYDVKM. This chain's CDR3 is CASSGQGIRAQHF. The CDR3 nucleotides read TGTGCCAGCAGCGGACAGGGGATTCGGGCCCAGCATTTT.

With regard to this clone: Sequence at one end of the junction differs from germline and may be a read error. The chain carries TRBV5-4 and TRBJ2-7; TRBD2 aligns across 10 bases. Germline CDR1 SGHNT, CDR2 YYREEE (reference sequence). There are 15 residues in the CDR3. CDR3 in DNA: TGTGCCAGCAGATTGGATGGACTAGCGGTGAGCGAGCAGTACTTC. This sequence encodes CASRLDGLAVSEQYF.

J is TRBJ2-3 and V is TRBV4-1, with D possibly being TRBD2 (6 bases). The CDR3 covers 16 residues. With 0 bases removed from V and 9 bases from J, the gap between germline ends came to 19 bases. Germline-derived CDR1 and CDR2 are MGHRA and YSYEKL. The CDR3 nucleotides read TGCGCCAGCAGCCAAGACCCCGCTAGCGTGGGCGGGACGCAGTATTTT. It encodes CASSQDPASVGGTQYF.

The rearrangement joins TRBV28 to TRBJ2-1; D perhaps matches TRBD2 (6 bases). The length of the CDR3 is 14 residues. Germline V lookup: CDR1 MDHEN, CDR2 SYDVKM. V was shortened by 3 bases and J by 2 bases, with 8 bases between the two germline ends. In DNA form, the CDR3 reads TGTGCCAGCAGTTTTTCGGGAGCCTACAATGAGCAGTTCTTC. This encodes CASSFSGAYNEQFF.

V gene TRBV27 combines with J gene TRBJ2-7; no clear D. Trimming removed 5 bases at V and 3 bases at J, with 11 bases between. The germline V gene has CDR1 MNHEY and CDR2 SMNVEV (reference sequence). The CDR3 runs to 13 residues. As DNA, the CDR3 is TGTGCCAGCAGTGGCGGTGGAGTCTACGAGCAGTACTTC. Translation: CASSGGGVYEQYF.

V and J are TRBV2 and TRBJ1-4; TRBD1 aligns across 7 bases. Trimming at V came to 7 bases and at J to 8 bases, leaving 13 bases not matched to a gene. The CDR3 has 15 amino acids. The germline V gene has CDR1 SNHLY and CDR2 FYNNEI. This CDR3 is CASTERGQRKEKLFF. The DNA of the CDR3 is TGTGCCAGCACTGAGAGGGGGCAAAGGAAGGAAAAACTGTTTTTT.

The rearrangement joins TRBV6-5 to TRBJ2-1; D gene unclear. Per germline, CDR1 MNHEY and CDR2 SVGAGI. The V and J ends lost 8 bases and 6 bases respectively, with 14 bases between them. The CDR3 loop spans 13 amino acids. The CDR3 loop reads CASYIANSNEQFF. The CDR3 nucleotides are TGTGCCAGCTACATAGCTAATTCCAATGAGCAGTTCTTC.

The chain joins TRBV15 to TRBJ2-2, with 11 bases identical to TRBD2. V shed 2 bases and J 4 bases; nucleotides not matched to a gene: 9. The germline V gene encodes CDR1 LNHNV and CDR2 YYDKDF (reference sequence). The CDR3 totals 18 residues. The chain's CDR3 is CATSRMKTLAGATGELFF. Written as DNA, the CDR3 is TGTGCCACCAGCAGAATGAAAACACTAGCGGGAGCCACCGGGGAGCTGTTTTTT.

As for this clone: This sample includes further DNA sequences coding for the same CDR3. The chain joins TRBV28 to TRBJ1-5; D gene ambiguous. Trimming took 1 base from V and 4 from J, leaving 5 bases between them. Germline values: CDR1 MDHEN, CDR2 SYDVKM. The CDR3 loop spans 13 amino acids. The CDR3 reads CASSLSRNQPQHF. In nucleotides, the CDR3 is TGTGCCAGCAGTTTATCCAGGAATCAGCCCCAGCATTTT.

The chain combines TRBV7-2 with TRBJ2-2; no firm D call. CDR1 and CDR2 (germline): SGHTA, FQGNSA. The CDR3 runs to 14 residues. V lost 3 bases to trimming and J lost 7 bases, with 12 bases between them. CDR3 region: CASSLPSYNGELFF. CDR3 nucleotides: TGTGCCAGCAGCTTGCCAAGCTATAACGGGGAGCTGTTTTTT. The whole variable domain, remainder taken from reference TRBV7-2 and TRBJ2-2, is GAGVSQSPSNKVTEKGKDVELRCDPISGHTALYWYRQSLGQGLEFLIYFQGNSAPDKSGLPSDRFSAERTGGSVSTLTIQRTQQEDSAVYLCASSLPSYNGELFFGEGSRLTVL.

The chain uses TRBV2 and TRBJ2-3; D possibly corresponds to TRBD2 (6 bases). The length of the CDR3 is 13 residues. The germline V and J ends were trimmed by 10 bases and 1 base, with 12 bases remaining between them. Per germline, CDR1 SNHLY and CDR2 FYNNEI. CDR3 sequence reads: CAKTWGGTDTQYF. In DNA form, the CDR3 reads TGTGCCAAGACGTGGGGGGGCACAGATACGCAGTATTTT.

V is TRBV27 and J is TRBJ1-2; D not certain. V shed 8 bases and J shed 1 base, with 20 bases lying between them. This CDR3 is built from 16 residues. Germline CDR1 is MNHEY and CDR2 is SMNVEV (reference sequence). The CDR3 reads CASAPSGGWGNYGYTF. The DNA of the CDR3 is TGTGCCAGCGCCCCCTCGGGAGGTTGGGGTAACTATGGCTACACCTTC.

In DNA, the CDR3 is TGTGCCTGGAGTATTTTCATTGGGGAGGCCGAAGCTTTCTTT. Translated, it gives CAWSIFIGEAEAFF. The rearrangement uses TRBV30 and TRBJ1-1; D gene uncertain. With 2 bases removed from V and 8 bases from J, the gap between germline ends came to 18 bases. This CDR3 comprises 14 residues. The germline V gene encodes CDR1 GTSNPN and CDR2 SVGIG (reference sequence).

This clone was counted once. This chain links TRBV10-2 with TRBJ1-2; the D gene is possibly TRBD1 (5 bases). Germline V CDR1 and CDR2: WSHSY, SAAADI. The V and J ends lost 0 bases and 4 bases respectively, with 12 bases between them. CDR3 length equals 15 residues. Here the CDR3 DNA reads TGCGCCAGCAGTGAGTCGAGGTGGGGCGTCTATGGCTACACCTTC. Translated: CASSESRWGVYGYTF.

The V gene is TRBV4-1, the J gene TRBJ2-1; perhaps TRBD2 as D (5 bases). The CDR3 is made up of 16 amino acids. V dropped 0 bases and J dropped 2 bases, with 11 bases sitting between them. The germline V gene has CDR1 MGHRA and CDR2 YSYEKL. The CDR3: CASSQEDPAAYNEQFF. CDR3 nucleotides: TGCGCCAGCAGCCAAGAAGATCCAGCGGCCTACAATGAGCAGTTCTTC.

In nucleotides, the CDR3 is TGTGCCAGCAAAGCGGGTTCGGAGGGGCCCCAGCATTTT. It yields the protein CASKAGSEGPQHF. The chain uses TRBV6-5 and TRBJ1-5; D is unclear. CDR1 is MNHEY, CDR2 SVGAGI, per germline. The CDR3 length is 13 residues. The V gene lost 7 bases and the J gene lost 9 bases, with 16 bases spanning the gap.

The chain has TRBV29-1 and TRBJ1-1; D gene unclear. Trimming took 5 bases from V and 4 from J, leaving 8 bases between them. The CDR3 length is 11 residues. Per germline, CDR1 SQVTM and CDR2 ANQGSEA. The CDR3 spells CSVTVATEAFF. The CDR3 region has the DNA TGCAGCGTTACAGTGGCCACTGAAGCTTTCTTT.

The V gene is TRBV6-5, the J gene TRBJ1-5; D not resolved. V was clipped by 6 bases and J by 7 bases, with 13 bases between them. CDR3 size: 13 residues. Germline-derived CDR1 and CDR2 are MNHEY and SVGAGI. CDR3 nucleotides: TGTGCCAGCAGCATACAAGGAGGACAGCCCCAGCATTTT. It codes for CASSIQGGQPQHF.

The CDR3 DNA sequence: TGCGCCAGCAGCTTCTCTTCAGGGTCCCTAGTCACTGAAGCTTTCTTT. As protein: CASSFSSGSLVTEAFF. The chain is built from TRBV5-1 and TRBJ1-1; possible D gene TRBD1, 5 bases. Trimming took off 2 bases at V and 4 bases at J, with 18 bases between the two ends. Germline V gene sequence: CDR1 SGHRS, CDR2 YFSETQ. CDR3 length: 16 residues.

The chain combines TRBV6-2 or TRBV6-3 with TRBJ2-5; a possible D gene is TRBD1 (6 bases). Looked up from germline, CDR1 is MNHEY and CDR2 is SVGEGT. This CDR3 is 17 amino acids long. Trimming took 6 bases from V and 0 from J, leaving 20 bases between them. The CDR3 spells CASSPSAAGQYQETQYF. The CDR3 DNA is TGTGCCAGCAGCCCCAGCGCGGCAGGACAGTACCAAGAGACCCAGTACTTC.

The sample holds one count of this clone. The rearrangement joins TRBV19 to TRBJ2-7; 8 bases align to TRBD1. The germline gives CDR1 LNHDA, CDR2 SQIVND (reference sequence). CDR3 length: 15 amino acids. The V gene end was trimmed by 3 bases and the J gene end by 1 base; junction bases not matched to a gene: 5. CDR3 DNA: TGTGCCAGTAGTATCCAGAGACAGGGGTCCTACGAGCAGTACTTC. Residues: CASSIQRQGSYEQYF.

This clone was seen a handful of times. The genes are TRBV6-5 and TRBJ2-1; 7 nucleotides agree with TRBD2. CDR3 length equals 11 residues. Germline V gene lookup returns CDR1 MNHEY and CDR2 SVGAGI. Trimming took 2 bases from V and 14 from J; bases not matched to a gene: 3. The CDR3, as DNA: TGTGCCAGCAGTTACGCGGGGGATAAGTTCTTC. It codes for CASSYAGDKFF.

This clone was counted a few times. The V call is TRBV9, the J call TRBJ1-6, with D possibly being TRBD1 (5 bases). V was cut by 4 bases and J by 7 bases, with 12 bases left in between. The CDR3 loop spans 14 amino acids. From germline, CDR1 is SGDLS and CDR2 YYNGEE. CDR3 DNA sequence: TGTGCCAGCAGCTCCGACAGCCCCAATTCACCCCTCCACTTT. This sequence encodes CASSSDSPNSPLHF.

The V call is TRBV19, the J call TRBJ1-2; no definite D call. CDR3 length: 14 residues. V was trimmed by 5 bases and J by 1 base, leaving 11 bases between them. The germline V gene encodes CDR1 LNHDA and CDR2 SQIVND (reference sequence). The CDR3, as DNA: TGTGCCAGTAGTGTAACTACGGGTAACTATGGCTACACCTTC. Translated: CASSVTTGNYGYTF.

The rearrangement links TRBV6-6 to TRBJ1-1, with D uncertain. V gave up 5 bases and J gave up 6 bases, with 13 bases separating them. Germline V gene lookup returns CDR1 MNHNY and CDR2 SVGAGI (reference sequence). This CDR3 is built from 13 residues. CDR3 region: CASSRAIEAEAFF. The CDR3 region has the DNA TGTGCCAGCAGTCGGGCCATTGAAGCTGAAGCTTTCTTT.

V and J are TRBV7-9 and TRBJ2-5; 7 positions match TRBD2. CDR3 length: 14 residues. Germline V gene sequence: CDR1 SEHNR, CDR2 FQNEAQ (reference sequence). V was clipped by 1 base and J by 5 bases; unmatched bases: 4. Written as DNA, the CDR3 is TGTGCCAGCAGCTTAGAAGCGGGAAGGGAGACCCAGTACTTC. Translating it yields CASSLEAGRETQYF.

The J gene is TRBJ1-1, the V gene TRBV12-3 or TRBV12-4; D remains unclear. Trimming took 8 bases from V and 5 from J, leaving 15 bases between them. CDR3 length: 13 residues. DNA of the CDR3: TGTGCCAGCCTGGCCTCAAGTGGTACTGAAGCTTTCTTT. Residues: CASLASSGTEAFF.

This clone appeared a single time. Other DNA sequences in this specimen translate into the identical CDR3. The rearrangement links TRBV5-6 to TRBJ2-3; possible D gene TRBD2, 5 bases. The CDR3 totals 12 residues. Germline CDR1 SGHDT, CDR2 YYEEEE. V was clipped by 4 bases and J by 3 bases, with 6 bases between them. The CDR3 is CASSPGTDTQYF. The DNA of the CDR3 is TGTGCCAGCAGCCCGGGGACAGATACGCAGTATTTT.